This T cell receptor (beta chain) stems from a study of breast tumors, draining lymph nodes, adjacent tissues. TCRdb ran MiXCR on the multiplex PCR reads and lists one entry per CDR3 protein. Among some 170,000 distinct CDR3 sequences listed, 30% to 40% were seen once. Study results and limitations: Most tumor T cells seemingly derive from lymph node, then expand in tumor. Luminal-like breast cancer showed significantly higher tumor–nontumor repertoire similarity than basal-like. Data only fit, rather than demonstrated, lymph node origin of most tumor T cells. Tumor repertoires ranked between lymph nodes and nontumor tissue in diversity, with V and J gene preferences.

Samples came from axillary lymph nodes draining the breast cancer. About this clonotype: The antigen is undetermined. This may come from a read error, since a much larger clone is one base off.

The sequence came from a female donor with breast cancer. Some clones in this sample may be carry-over from other donors' samples. The specimen was axillary lymph node tissue.

CDR3 sequence reads: CATSQPRSSKMGELFF. CDR3 DNA sequence: TGTGCCACCAGCCAACCCAGGTCCTCTAAGATGGGGGAGCTGTTTTTT. The chain is built from TRBV3-1 and TRBJ2-2; no definite D call. Per the germline V gene, CDR1 is LGHDT and CDR2 is YNNKEL (reference sequence). The CDR3 has 16 residues.